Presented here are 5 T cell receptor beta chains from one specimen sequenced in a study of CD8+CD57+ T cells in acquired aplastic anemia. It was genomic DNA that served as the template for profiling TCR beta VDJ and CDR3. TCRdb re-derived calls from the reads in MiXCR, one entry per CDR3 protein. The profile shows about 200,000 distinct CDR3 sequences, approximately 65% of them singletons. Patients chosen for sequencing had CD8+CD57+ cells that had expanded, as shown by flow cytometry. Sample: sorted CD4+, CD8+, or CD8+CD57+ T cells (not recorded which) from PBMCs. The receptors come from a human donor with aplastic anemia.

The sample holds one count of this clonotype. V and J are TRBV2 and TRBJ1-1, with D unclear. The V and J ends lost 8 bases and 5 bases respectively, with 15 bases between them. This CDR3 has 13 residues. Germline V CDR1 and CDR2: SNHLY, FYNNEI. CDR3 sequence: CASHSWAETEAFF. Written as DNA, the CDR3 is TGTGCCAGCCACAGCTGGGCGGAAACTGAAGCTTTCTTT. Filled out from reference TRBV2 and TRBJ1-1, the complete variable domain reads EPEVTQTPSHQVTQMGQEVILRCVPISNHLYFYWYRQILGQKVEFLVSFYNNEISEKSEIFDDQFSVERPDGSNFTLKIRSTKLEDSAMYFCASHSWAETEAFFGQGTRLTVV.

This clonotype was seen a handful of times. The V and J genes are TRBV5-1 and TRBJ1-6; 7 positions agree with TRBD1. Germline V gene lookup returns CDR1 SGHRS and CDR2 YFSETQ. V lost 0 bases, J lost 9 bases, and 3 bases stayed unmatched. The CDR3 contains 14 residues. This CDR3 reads CASSLGDSTSPLHF. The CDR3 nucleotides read TGCGCCAGCAGCTTGGGGGACAGTACTTCACCCCTCCACTTT.

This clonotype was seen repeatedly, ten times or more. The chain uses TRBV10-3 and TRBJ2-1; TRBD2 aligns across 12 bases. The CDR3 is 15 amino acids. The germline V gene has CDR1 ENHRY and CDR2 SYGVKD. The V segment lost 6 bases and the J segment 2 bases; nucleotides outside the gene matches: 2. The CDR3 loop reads CAIRLAGGTYNEQFF. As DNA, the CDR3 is TGTGCCATCAGACTAGCGGGGGGAACCTACAATGAGCAGTTCTTC.

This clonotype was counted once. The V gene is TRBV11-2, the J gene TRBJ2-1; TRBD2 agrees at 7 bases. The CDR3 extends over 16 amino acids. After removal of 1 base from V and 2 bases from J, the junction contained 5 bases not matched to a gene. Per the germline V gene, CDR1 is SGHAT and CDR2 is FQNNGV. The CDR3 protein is CASSLGGGLAYNEQFF. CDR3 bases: TGTGCCAGCAGCTTAGGTGGTGGACTAGCCTACAATGAGCAGTTCTTC.

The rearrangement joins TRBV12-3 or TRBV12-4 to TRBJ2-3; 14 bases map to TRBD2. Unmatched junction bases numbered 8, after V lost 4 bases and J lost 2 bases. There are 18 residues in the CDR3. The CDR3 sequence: CASSSIRTSGGNTDTQYF. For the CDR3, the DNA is TGTGCCAGCAGTTCGATACGGACTAGCGGGGGGAACACAGATACGCAGTATTTT.